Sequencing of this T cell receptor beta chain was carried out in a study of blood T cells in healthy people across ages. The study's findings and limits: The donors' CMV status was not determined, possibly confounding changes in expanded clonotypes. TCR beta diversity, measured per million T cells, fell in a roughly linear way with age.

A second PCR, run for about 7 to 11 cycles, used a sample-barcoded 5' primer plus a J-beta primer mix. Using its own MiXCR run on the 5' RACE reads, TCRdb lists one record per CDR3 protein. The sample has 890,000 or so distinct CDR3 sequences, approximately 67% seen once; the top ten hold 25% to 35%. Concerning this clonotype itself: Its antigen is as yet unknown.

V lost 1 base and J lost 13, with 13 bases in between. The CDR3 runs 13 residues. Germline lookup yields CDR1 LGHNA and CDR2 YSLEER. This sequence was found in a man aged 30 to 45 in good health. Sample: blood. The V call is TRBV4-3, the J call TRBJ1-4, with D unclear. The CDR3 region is CASSQAGGSTLFF. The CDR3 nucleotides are TGCGCCAGCAGCCAAGCCGGTGGGAGTACACTGTTTTTT.